This entry features one T cell receptor (beta chain) sequence. TCRdb re-called the RACE reads with MiXCR, one entry per CDR3 protein. This sample carries 150,000 to 200,000 distinct CDR3 sequences, 20% to 25% of them seen once, and the ten largest clones take less than 7%. Time point specified: patch test 1, 2 weeks after DPC sensitization. The treatment was: therapeutic diphenylcyclopropenone sensitization with weekly scalp DPC. This sample was included in a study of human T cells and chemical hapten exposure. This material consisted of whole blood, taken in connection with sensitization to the hapten diphenylcyclopropenone (DPC). The origin of this receptor is a woman in her 50s with alopecia areata. Some clones in this sample may be carry-over from other donors' samples.

CDR3 DNA: TGCGCCAGCAGCTTGATTCGGGGAGAAGGAGATACGCAGTATTTT. This translates into CASSLIRGEGDTQYF. This chain joins TRBV5-1 and TRBJ2-3; possibly TRBD2 for D (5 bases). The CDR3 has 15 amino acids. The V end was cut by 1 base, the J end by 5 bases, with 14 bases between. Germline lookup yields CDR1 SGHRS and CDR2 YFSETQ. The complete variable domain, with remaining parts taken from reference TRBV5-1 and TRBJ2-3, reads KAGVTQTPRYLIKTRGQQVTLSCSPISGHRSVSWYQQTPGQGLQFLFEYFSETQRNKGNFPGRFSGRQFSNSRSEMNVSTLELGDSALYLCASSLIRGEGDTQYFGPGTRLTVL.